The entry below describes one T cell receptor (beta chain). These data originate in a study of blood T cell repertoires in COVID-19. In the study overall: Samples came from the United States, Italy and Spain, spanning acute and convalescent COVID-19.

As processed by the authors: Quantification of nucleated cells was approximated via reference gene primer amplification. The data were produced by immunoSEQ multiplex PCR, yet TCRdb's version contains in-frame clones alone and is incomplete. V, J and clone size are taken as reported in that table, and D and trimming were inferred from the DNA itself. The table has over 250,000 clones, approximately 89% seen once; the top ten hold around 12%. Germline CDR1 reads SGHVS; CDR2 reads FQNEAQ. The CDR3 spans 14 residues. V dropped 5 bases and J dropped 4; count of bases not matched to a gene: 8. The chain uses TRBV7-8 and TRBJ2-7; TRBD2 matches at 7 bases. The origin of this receptor is a woman aged 60 to 75 with acute or convalescent COVID-19. The material sequenced was peripheral blood. The CDR3 sequence: CASSPGGRGYEQYF. For the CDR3, the DNA is TGTGCCAGCAGCCCGGGGGGTAGGGGTTACGAGCAGTACTTC.